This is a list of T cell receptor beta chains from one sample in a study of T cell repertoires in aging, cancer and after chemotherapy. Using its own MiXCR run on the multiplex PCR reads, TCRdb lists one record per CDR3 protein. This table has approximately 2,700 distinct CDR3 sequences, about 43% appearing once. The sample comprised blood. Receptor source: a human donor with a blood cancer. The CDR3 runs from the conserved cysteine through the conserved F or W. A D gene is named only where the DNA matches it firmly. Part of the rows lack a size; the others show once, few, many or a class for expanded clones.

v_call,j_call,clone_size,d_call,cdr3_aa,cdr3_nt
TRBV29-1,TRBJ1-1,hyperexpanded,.,CSVAHQSNTEAFF,TGCAGCGTTGCCCACCAATCGAACACTGAAGCTTTCTTT
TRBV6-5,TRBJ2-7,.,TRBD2,CASSPPTSGSSYEQYF,TGTGCCAGCAGTCCACCAACTAGCGGTAGCTCCTACGAGCAGTACTTC
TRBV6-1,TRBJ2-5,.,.,CASSKRETQYF,TGTGCCAGCAGTAAGAGGGAGACCCAGTACTTC
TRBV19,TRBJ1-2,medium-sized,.,CASSEERYYGYTF,TGTGCCAGTAGTGAGGAACGGTACTATGGCTACACCTTC
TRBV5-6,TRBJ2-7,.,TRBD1,CASSESPRDRSYEQYF,TGTGCCAGCAGCGAGTCTCCCCGGGACAGGTCCTACGAGCAGTACTTC
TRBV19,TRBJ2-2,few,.,CASSPMNTGELFF,TGTGCCAGTAGTCCGATGAACACCGGGGAGCTGTTTTTT
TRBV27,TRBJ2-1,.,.,CATSRSLGNEQFF,TGTGCCACCAGCCGGAGTTTGGGGAATGAGCAGTTCTTC
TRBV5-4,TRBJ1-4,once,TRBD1,CASSLGGGVGKLFF,TGTGCCAGCAGCTTGGGAGGGGGCGTGGGAAAACTGTTTTTT
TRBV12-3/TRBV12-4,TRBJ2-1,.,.,CASSFLAGRNEQFF,TGTGCCAGCAGTTTTCTCGCAGGGAGGAATGAGCAGTTCTTC
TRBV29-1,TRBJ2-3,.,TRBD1,CSVIDRASPDTQYF,TGCAGCGTCATAGACAGGGCAAGCCCAGATACGCAGTATTTT
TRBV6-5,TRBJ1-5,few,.,CASSLGQGRNQPQHF,TGTGCCAGCAGTTTGGGGCAGGGCCGCAATCAGCCCCAGCATTTT
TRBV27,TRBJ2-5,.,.,CASSPPRVRGLETQYF,TGTGCCAGCAGCCCGCCCCGTGTCAGGGGTTTAGAGACCCAGTACTTC
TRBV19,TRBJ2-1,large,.,CASSIFGIQFF,TGTGCCAGTAGTATTTTCGGGATCCAGTTCTTC
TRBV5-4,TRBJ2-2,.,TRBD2,CASSPGLAGENTGELFF,TGTGCCAGCAGCCCGGGACTAGCGGGAGAGAACACCGGGGAGCTGTTTTTT
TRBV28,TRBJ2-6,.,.,CASSPARSSGANVLTF,TGTGCCAGCAGCCCAGCACGATCCTCTGGGGCCAACGTCCTGACTTTC
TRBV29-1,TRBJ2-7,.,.,CSVEGLRQDSYEQYF,TGCAGCGTTGAAGGGCTCCGACAGGACTCCTACGAGCAGTACTTC
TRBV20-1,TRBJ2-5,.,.,CSGQEIKETQYF,TGCAGTGGACAGGAGATTAAAGAGACCCAGTACTTC
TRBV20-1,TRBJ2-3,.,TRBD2,CSATRSGTADTQYF,TGCAGTGCTACCCGGAGCGGGACGGCAGATACGCAGTATTTT
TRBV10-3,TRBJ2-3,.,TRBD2,CDISEPILAGAEDTQYF,TGTGACATCAGTGAGCCGATACTAGCGGGAGCTGAAGATACGCAGTATTTT
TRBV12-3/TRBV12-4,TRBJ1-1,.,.,CASSFERGKAFF,TGTGCCAGCAGTTTCGAAAGGGGGAAAGCTTTCTTT
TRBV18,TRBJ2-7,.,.,CASSFPRDPYEQYF,TGTGCCAGCTCCTTCCCCCGGGATCCCTACGAGCAGTACTTC
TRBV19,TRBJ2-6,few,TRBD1,CASSNSPGQGRNQDSGANVLTF,TGTGCCAGTAGTAATAGCCCAGGACAGGGCAGGAACCAAGACTCTGGGGCCAACGTCCTGACTTTC
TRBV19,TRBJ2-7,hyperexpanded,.,CASSIFGEQYF,TGTGCCAGTAGTATTTTCGGCGAGCAGTACTTC
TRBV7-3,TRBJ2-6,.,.,CASSSLGGGSGANVLTF,TGTGCCAGCAGCTCCCTGGGGGGGGGCAGTGGGGCCAACGTCCTGACTTTC
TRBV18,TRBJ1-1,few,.,CASSPTRTENTEAFF,TGTGCCAGCTCACCCACCCGGACGGAGAACACTGAAGCTTTCTTT
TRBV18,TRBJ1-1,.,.,CASSPPTGRNTEAFF,TGTGCCAGCTCACCACCCACAGGGAGGAACACTGAAGCTTTCTTT
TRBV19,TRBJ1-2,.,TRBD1,CASSIRTGENGYTF,TGTGCCAGTAGTATAAGGACAGGGGAGAATGGCTACACCTTC
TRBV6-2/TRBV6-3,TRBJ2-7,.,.,CASSPLRTHSEEQYF,TGTGCCAGCAGTCCCCTTCGGACTCATTCAGAAGAGCAGTACTTC
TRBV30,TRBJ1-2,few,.,CAWSVQGGYTF,TGTGCCTGGAGTGTGCAGGGTGGCTACACCTTC
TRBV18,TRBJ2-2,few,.,CASSPLGRANTGELFF,TGTGCCAGCTCACCATTGGGACGGGCGAACACCGGGGAGCTGTTTTTT